This T cell receptor (beta chain) was recovered during a study of technical replicates of blood from a few donors. This CDR3 is 12 amino acids long. Germline V CDR1 and CDR2: SGHVS, FNYEAQ. The V end was cut by 4 bases, the J end by 1 base, with 4 bases between. TCRdb's table, derived via immunoSEQ multiplex PCR, lists solely in-frame clones and lacks some. The table has 75,000 to 95,000 clones, roughly 94% seen once. The sequence was collected from a human donor in good health. The sample taken for sequencing was T cells isolated from PBMCs. The rearrangement links TRBV7-6 to TRBJ2-5; no clear D. CDR3 in DNA: TGTGCCAGCAGCTCCATCCAAGAGACCCAGTACTTC. Its translation: CASSSIQETQYF. The complete variable domain, with remaining parts taken from reference TRBV7-6 and TRBJ2-5, reads GAGVSQSPRYKVTKRGQDVALRCDPISGHVSLYWYRQALGQGPEFLTYFNYEAQQDKSGLPNDRFSAERPEGSISTLTIQRTEQRDSAMYRCASSSIQETQYFGPGTRLLVL.